This TCR beta chain was found in a study of T cells in Graves' hyperthyroidism and ophthalmopathy. Amplification yielded TCR beta CDR3 regions, with RNA transcripts as the source. Initially, a first-round RT-PCR of the TCR CDR3 employed the HTBI primer set. TCRdb called the multiplex PCR reads again in MiXCR, with one record for every CDR3 protein. The data show 300,000 to 500,000 distinct CDR3 sequences, more than 13% seen once. V trimming: 0 bases; J trimming: 9 bases; junction bases outside the gene matches: 6. Germline values: CDR1 LGHDT, CDR2 YNNKEL (reference sequence). CDR3 size: 16 residues. This clonotype occurred many times.

The source material was blood. The chain has TRBV3-1 and TRBJ2-1, with 12 nucleotides matching TRBD2. This receptor was taken from a man between 50 and 59 years old with Graves' ophthalmopathy. The DNA of the CDR3 is TGTGCCAGCAGCCAAGATCCGGCTAGCGGGAGGGGTGAGCAGTTCTTC. Protein product: CASSQDPASGRGEQFF.